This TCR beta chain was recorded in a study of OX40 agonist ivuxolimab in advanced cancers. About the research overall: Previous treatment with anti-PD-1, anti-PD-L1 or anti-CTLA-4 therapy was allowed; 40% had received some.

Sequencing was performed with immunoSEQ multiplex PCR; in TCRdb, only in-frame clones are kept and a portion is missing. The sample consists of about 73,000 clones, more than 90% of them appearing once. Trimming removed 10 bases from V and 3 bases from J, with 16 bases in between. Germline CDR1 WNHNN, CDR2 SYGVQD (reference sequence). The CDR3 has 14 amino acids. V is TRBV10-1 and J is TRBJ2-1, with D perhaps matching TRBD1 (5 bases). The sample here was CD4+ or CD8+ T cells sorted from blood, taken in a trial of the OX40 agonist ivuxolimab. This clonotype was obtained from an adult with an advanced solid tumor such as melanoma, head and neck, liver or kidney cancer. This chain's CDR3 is CATLKGAHYNEQFF. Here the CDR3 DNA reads TGCGCCACCTTGAAAGGGGCACACTACAATGAGCAGTTCTTC.